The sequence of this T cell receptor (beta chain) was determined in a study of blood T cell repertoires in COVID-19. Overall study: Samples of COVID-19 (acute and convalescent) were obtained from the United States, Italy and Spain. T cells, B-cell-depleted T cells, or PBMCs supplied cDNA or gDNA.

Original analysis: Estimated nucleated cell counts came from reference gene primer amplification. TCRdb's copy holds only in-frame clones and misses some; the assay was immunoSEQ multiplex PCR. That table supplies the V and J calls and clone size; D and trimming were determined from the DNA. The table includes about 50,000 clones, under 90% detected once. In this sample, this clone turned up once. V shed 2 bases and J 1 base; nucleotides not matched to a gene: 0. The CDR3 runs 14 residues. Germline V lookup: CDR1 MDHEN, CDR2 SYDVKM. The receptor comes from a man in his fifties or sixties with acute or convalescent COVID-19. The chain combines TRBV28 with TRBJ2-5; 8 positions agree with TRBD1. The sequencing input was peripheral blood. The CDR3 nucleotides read TGTGCCAGCAGTTTAGGGACAGGCCAAGAGACCCAGTACTTC. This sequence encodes CASSLGTGQETQYF.